The clone carrying this T cell receptor beta chain was seen a handful of times. What it recognizes is unknown. This sample was taken from a study of regulatory T cells in long-lasting Graves disease. Regarding the study as a whole: New patients shared fewer public clonotypes (around 980) than persistent patients did (around 3,000).

TCR beta libraries were built with iRepertoire HTBI primers and Arm-PCR of CDR3 regions. TCRdb itself ran the multiplex PCR reads through MiXCR, one entry per CDR3 protein. The table shows 400,000 to 550,000 distinct CDR3 sequences, with 16% occurring only once. The CDR3 is 14 amino acids. Trimming pared 3 bases from V and 6 bases from J, leaving 12 bases between. CDR1 is MNHEY and CDR2 is SMNVEV in the germline V gene (reference sequence). Regarding time point: newly diagnosed GD, antithyroid drugs for less than 3 months. Researchers made the TCR library from RNA that was extracted from PBMCs. The same sample was also used in a study of T cells in Graves' hyperthyroidism and ophthalmopathy.

This rearrangement joins TRBV27 to TRBJ1-5, with D uncertain. This receptor was taken from a woman aged 18-30 years with Graves disease. The sequences come from peripheral blood mononuclear cells (PBMCs), collected at new diagnosis, from a patient treated with antithyroid drugs. CDR3 protein: CASSFAGLAQPQHF. The DNA for the CDR3 is TGTGCCAGCAGTTTTGCGGGCTTGGCTCAGCCCCAGCATTTT.